These 16 T cell receptor beta chains originate from one sample sequenced in a study of identical twins. In TCRdb, the 5' RACE reads were re-called with MiXCR into one record per CDR3 protein. The table has about 690,000 distinct CDR3 sequences, around 21% seen once. The sample also formed part of further work on T cells expressing NK-cell markers.

Sequenced material: PBMCs. The receptor source for this set is a woman aged 18-29 years in good health.

The gene calls are TRBV9 and TRBJ2-3; 12 bases are shared with TRBD2. The V gene end was trimmed by 0 bases and the J gene end by 6 bases; junction bases not matched to a gene: 5. Germline V gene data show CDR1 as SGDLS and CDR2 as YYNGEE. This CDR3 comprises 16 residues. The CDR3 nucleotides are TGTGCCAGCAGCGTAGGCGGGCTAGCGGGAGGGGATACGCAGTATTTT. Encoded protein: CASSVGGLAGGDTQYF.

This chain links TRBV24-1 with TRBJ2-5; 10 nucleotides align to TRBD2. J gave up 1 base and V 3 bases, and 4 bases lay outside the gene matches. This CDR3 spans 16 amino acids. The germline V gene encodes CDR1 KGHDR and CDR2 SFDVKD. As DNA, the CDR3 is TGTGCCACCAGTGATGCTGTAGCGGGAGGCCAAGAGACCCAGTACTTC. This translates into CATSDAVAGGQETQYF.

V and J are TRBV12-3 or TRBV12-4 and TRBJ1-3; D is uncertain. The length of the CDR3 is 14 residues. The V end lost 6 bases, the J end lost 3 bases, and 12 bases lay between the germline ends. This chain's CDR3 is CASSLRAGGNTIYF. In DNA, the CDR3 is TGTGCCAGCAGCTTGCGTGCAGGTGGAAACACCATATATTTT.

Only one count was recorded for this clonotype. This chain uses TRBV21-1 with TRBJ1-2; the table names TRBD1, a call not compared with the DNA. TRBV21-1 is a listed pseudogene. The CDR3 has 13 residues. CDR3 region: CARQRGQDYGYTF. CDR3 DNA: TGTGCCAGGCAGAGAGGACAGGACTATGGCTATACCTTC.

This clonotype has just a few counts. The chain combines TRBV4-2 with TRBJ2-7; D may correspond to TRBD1 or TRBD2 (6 bases each). V lost 4 bases, J lost 7 bases, and 20 bases lay in between. Germline values: CDR1 LGHNA, CDR2 YNFKEQ. This CDR3 has 15 residues. This CDR3 is CASSPGTVTRGEQYF. The DNA of the CDR3 is TGTGCCAGCAGCCCAGGGACTGTCACGAGGGGGGAGCAGTACTTC.

This chain links TRBV7-9 with TRBJ1-2; unclear D gene. The CDR3 has 14 residues. The germline V and J ends were trimmed by 3 bases and 7 bases, with 15 bases remaining between them. Germline assignment: CDR1 SEHNR and CDR2 FQNEAQ (reference sequence). CDR3 in DNA: TGTGCCAGCAGCTTTCAAGATTTGTCCAGTGGCTACACCTTC. Its translation is CASSFQDLSSGYTF.

The V call is TRBV10-3, the J call TRBJ2-7, with TRBD2 matching 7 bases. The junction had 5 bases not matched to a gene; V was cut back by 2 bases and J by 4 bases. Germline assignment: CDR1 ENHRY and CDR2 SYGVKD. CDR3 size: 14 residues. DNA of the CDR3: TGTGCCATCAGTGAGCCGGCCGGGGGGTACGAGCAGTACTTC. It codes for CAISEPAGGYEQYF.

A few counts support this clonotype. This chain connects TRBV6-1 to TRBJ2-3; 9 positions agree with TRBD2. CDR1 is MNHNS, CDR2 SASEGT, per germline. The CDR3 has 17 amino acids. J lost 3 bases, V lost 5 bases, and 12 bases had no gene match. CDR3 sequence (DNA): TGTGCCAGCAGTATTTCTCCTAGCGGGAAATTAACAGATACGCAGTATTTT. Translating gives CASSISPSGKLTDTQYF.

The chain combines TRBV12-3 or TRBV12-4 with TRBJ2-5; the D is unclear. The ends were cut back, 6 bases at V and 3 bases at J, with 14 bases in the middle. This CDR3 spans 14 amino acids. Written as DNA, the CDR3 is TGTGCCAGCAGCTTGACCCCGAATGAAGAGACCCAGTACTTC. It encodes CASSLTPNEETQYF.

The chain uses TRBV5-1 and TRBJ2-5; D uncertain. V was cut by 4 bases and J by 5 bases, with 12 bases left in between. Germline assignment: CDR1 SGHRS and CDR2 YFSETQ. The CDR3 consists of 13 residues. The CDR3 DNA reads TGCGCCAGCAGCGCTGACCAGCAGGAGACCCAGTACTTC. Its protein product is CASSADQQETQYF.

The chain couples TRBV7-9 to TRBJ2-1; D not resolved. CDR1 SEHNR and CDR2 FQNEAQ come from the germline V gene (reference sequence). Trimming removed 3 bases at V and 6 bases at J, with 12 bases between. The CDR3 spans 14 residues. CDR3 DNA sequence: TGTGCCAGCAGCTTCCCCTGGTCGGGCAATGAGCAGTTCTTC. Translation gives CASSFPWSGNEQFF.

This clonotype has ten or more counts. The CDR3: CASSSGDYNTHGYTF. The CDR3, as DNA: TGCGCCAGCAGCTCGGGAGATTATAACACCCATGGCTACACCTTC. This chain connects TRBV5-1 to TRBJ1-2; D unresolved. Trimming left V 3 bases short and J 6 bases short, with 18 bases between. CDR3 length: 15 residues. Looked up from germline, CDR1 is SGHRS and CDR2 is YFSETQ.

This clonotype was counted a few times. This chain connects TRBV25-1 to TRBJ1-4; 7 nucleotides line up with TRBD1. CDR3 length: 14 residues. The germline V gene encodes CDR1 MGHDK and CDR2 SYGVNS. V shed 4 bases, J shed 4 bases, and the junction held 3 bases outside the gene matches. Here the CDR3 reads CASSVAGGNEKLFF. In DNA, the CDR3 is TGTGCCAGCAGTGTGGCAGGGGGTAATGAAAAACTGTTTTTT.

This clonotype was detected many times. V gene TRBV4-2 combines with J gene TRBJ2-1; D perhaps matches TRBD2 (6 bases). Deletions cut 0 bases from V and 5 bases from J, with 23 bases between. Germline loops: CDR1 LGHNA, CDR2 YNFKEQ. The CDR3 contains 19 residues. CDR3 region: CASSQDGRTGLAAHNEQFF. The DNA for the CDR3 is TGTGCCAGCAGCCAAGATGGGCGAACGGGGTTAGCGGCGCACAATGAGCAGTTCTTC.

This clonotype showed up just a few times. This chain uses TRBV12-3 or TRBV12-4 with TRBJ2-5; TRBD2 aligns across 7 bases. Trimming took 8 bases from V and 5 from J; bases not matched to a gene: 14. This CDR3 has 15 residues. CDR3 residues: CASLLLGGSMETQYF. Here the CDR3 DNA reads TGTGCCAGCCTACTCCTTGGCGGGAGTATGGAGACCCAGTACTTC.

This clonotype was counted many times. The rearrangement uses TRBV11-2 and TRBJ2-3, with D tentatively TRBD2 (6 bases). V was shortened by 3 bases and J by 2 bases, with 15 bases between the two germline ends. The germline V gene encodes CDR1 SGHAT and CDR2 FQNNGV. The CDR3 is 16 residues long. CDR3 sequence: CASSFVLAALTDTQYF. CDR3 DNA: TGTGCCAGCAGCTTCGTATTAGCGGCCCTCACAGATACGCAGTATTTT.